This T cell receptor (beta chain) was sequenced for a study of post-analysis software for immune sequencing data. As for the study in general: Secondary progressive, relapsing-remitting and progressive-relapsing multiple sclerosis were among the included disease courses. Points from the study as a whole: Strong co-clustering by F measure was evident for samples that had been prepared in the same batch. TRBV5-6, TRBV5-1 and TRBV20-1 were among 4 or 5 TRBV segments more frequent in patients than controls. Normalized Chao1 diversity in multiple sclerosis patients fell significantly below that of controls.

With V trimmed by 5 bases and J by 1 base, 8 bases remained unmatched. The CDR3 length is 17 residues. Germline loops: CDR1 MDHEN, CDR2 SYDVKM. This clonotype was counted between two and nine times. The antigen is undetermined. Carried by the TCR beta cDNA libraries were unique molecular identifiers. With roughly 0.95 to 11 million T cells as the source, a few hundred thousand cDNA molecules resulted. TCRdb used MiXCR to reprocess the PCR reads, holding one entry per CDR3 protein. The data show under 200,000 distinct CDR3 sequences, roughly 28% seen once. The sequencing input was blood. This receptor was obtained from a girl under 18 with multiple sclerosis. The V and J genes are TRBV28 and TRBJ2-1, with 10 bases fitting TRBD2. The CDR3 protein is CASSLTKLAGSYNEQFF. DNA for the CDR3: TGTGCCAGCAGTCTCACGAAACTAGCGGGATCCTACAATGAGCAGTTCTTC.